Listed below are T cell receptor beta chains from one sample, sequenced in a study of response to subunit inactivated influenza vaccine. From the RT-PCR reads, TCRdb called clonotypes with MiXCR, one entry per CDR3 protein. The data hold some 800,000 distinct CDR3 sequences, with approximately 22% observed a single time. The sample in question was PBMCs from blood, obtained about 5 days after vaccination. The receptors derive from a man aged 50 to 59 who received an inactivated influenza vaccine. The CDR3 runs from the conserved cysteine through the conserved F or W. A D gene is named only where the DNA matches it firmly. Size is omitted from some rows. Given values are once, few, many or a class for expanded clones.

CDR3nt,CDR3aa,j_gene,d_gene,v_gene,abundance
TGTGCCAGCTCACCAGCGCGAGCGACTCGAAAGCAAGAGACCCAGTACTTC,CASSPARATRKQETQYF,TRBJ2-5,.,TRBV18,few
TGCAGTGCTCCCTCACGTAGCGGGAGGTTCGGGAATGAGCAGTTCTTC,CSAPSRSGRFGNEQFF,TRBJ2-1,TRBD2,TRBV20-1,many
TGTGCCAGCAGGCCCAACAGGGCCCGGTCGGTAAACTATGGCTACACCTTC,CASRPNRARSVNYGYTF,TRBJ1-2,.,TRBV6-2/TRBV6-3,.
TGCAGTGCTAGTCGACAGATAAACACTGAAGCTTTCTTT,CSASRQINTEAFF,TRBJ1-1,.,TRBV20-1,few
TGTGCCAGCAGCTTTCCCAACAGGGGTGACTATTCACCCCTCCACTTT,CASSFPNRGDYSPLHF,TRBJ1-6,TRBD1,TRBV5-5,.
TGCAGTGCTGCCGCGACAGGTCATAGCAATCAGCCCCAGCATTTT,CSAAATGHSNQPQHF,TRBJ1-5,.,TRBV20-1,once
TGTGCCAGCAGCTCGAACCTCGGAGACGCTGCCACCAATGAGCAGTTCTTC,CASSSNLGDAATNEQFF,TRBJ2-1,.,TRBV5-6,many
TGTGCCAGCAGCTTGAACGGGTACACCGGGGAGCTGTTTTTT,CASSLNGYTGELFF,TRBJ2-2,.,TRBV5-5,few
TGTGCCAGCAGTGGGGTTAGCGGGAGGAGGGGTACGCAGTATTTT,CASSGVSGRRGTQYF,TRBJ2-3,TRBD2,TRBV2,few
TGCAGTGCTAGAGAGGAGGGTAGACGCTTAGAGACCCAGTACTTC,CSAREEGRRLETQYF,TRBJ2-5,.,TRBV20-1,.
TGTGCCAGCAGCTTGTCCCCGGCCAGTGGGGCCTATGAGCAGTTCTTC,CASSLSPASGAYEQFF,TRBJ2-1,.,TRBV5-6,.
TGTGCCATCAGTGAGGGATTCGGACAGATCCTTTCCTACGAGCAGTACTTC,CAISEGFGQILSYEQYF,TRBJ2-7,.,TRBV10-3,many
TGTGCCAGCAGTTACTTGGGGACCTACGAGCAGTACTTC,CASSYLGTYEQYF,TRBJ2-7,.,TRBV6-2/TRBV6-3,.
TGTGCCAGCAGCTACGGACTAGCGGGAGCCAATGAGCAGTTCTTC,CASSYGLAGANEQFF,TRBJ2-1,TRBD2,TRBV7-9,.
TGTGCCAGCAGCTCCGACAGGGAGCCCTACAATGAGCAGTTCTTC,CASSSDREPYNEQFF,TRBJ2-1,TRBD1,TRBV7-2,few
TGTGCCAGCAGCCAAGGGACGCCCAACAATGAGCAGTTCTTC,CASSQGTPNNEQFF,TRBJ2-1,.,TRBV3-1,many
TGCAGTGCTAGAGCCAGGGTCCCCGCAGATACGCAGTATTTT,CSARARVPADTQYF,TRBJ2-3,.,TRBV20-1,.
TGTGCCAGCAGCTTAGATCTGGGAAGGGAGACCCAGTACTTC,CASSLDLGRETQYF,TRBJ2-5,.,TRBV7-2,.
TGCGCCAGCAGCCAAGATAGCCAGCGGGCTAGCACAGATACGCAGTATTTT,CASSQDSQRASTDTQYF,TRBJ2-3,.,TRBV4-3,few
TGTGCCAGCAGCCCCAACCTGTCAGGGGCGGATACGCAGTATTTT,CASSPNLSGADTQYF,TRBJ2-3,.,TRBV7-2,.
TGCAGCGCCGGCCCTGGGGACCCCTACAATGAGCAGTTCTTC,CSAGPGDPYNEQFF,TRBJ2-1,.,TRBV29-1,many
TGCAGTGCTTCACAGGGAAACAATCAGCCCCAGCATTTT,CSASQGNNQPQHF,TRBJ1-5,.,TRBV20-1,.
TGTGTCAGCAGCCAAGTGGCAGGAGCAGGGGAGCAGTACTTC,CVSSQVAGAGEQYF,TRBJ2-7,.,TRBV14,.
TGCGCCAGCAGCTTGGACGTTCCTAGCACAGATACGCAGTATTTT,CASSLDVPSTDTQYF,TRBJ2-3,.,TRBV5-1,.
TGTGCCAGCAGCCGGACGGAACGACCCACCGAGCAGTACTTC,CASSRTERPTEQYF,TRBJ2-7,.,TRBV2,.
TGTGCCAGCAGTTTCGGGGGACTCTCCTACGAGCAGTACTTC,CASSFGGLSYEQYF,TRBJ2-7,.,TRBV28,many
TGCGCCAGCAGCTTGGCCTCAGGGGGAATGGGGAATGAGCAGTTCTTC,CASSLASGGMGNEQFF,TRBJ2-1,TRBD1,TRBV5-1,few
TGTGCCAGCAGTCCTGCTATACCCGGCCAAAAAAACATTCAGTACTTC,CASSPAIPGQKNIQYF,TRBJ2-4,.,TRBV7-3,.
TGTGCCAGCAGTCCGGTACTAGCGGGGAGCTCCTACGAGCAGTACTTC,CASSPVLAGSSYEQYF,TRBJ2-7,TRBD2,TRBV6-1,.
TGCAGCGTTGGGAGACCTAGCGGCTACACCTTC,CSVGRPSGYTF,TRBJ1-2,.,TRBV29-1,many
TGCAGTGCTAGGATATCGGAGACCCAGTACTTC,CSARISETQYF,TRBJ2-5,.,TRBV20-1,few
TGTGCCAGCGGGGGGGGGATCGGGGAGCTGTTTTTT,CASGGGIGELFF,TRBJ2-2,TRBD2,TRBV12-3/TRBV12-4,few
TGTGCCAGCAGCGTAGGGTCCCCGACCACCGGGGAGCTGTTTTTT,CASSVGSPTTGELFF,TRBJ2-2,.,TRBV9,.
TGCAGTGCTAGTAGGGTTTTCTCCTATAATTCACCCCTCCACTTT,CSASRVFSYNSPLHF,TRBJ1-6,.,TRBV20-1,.
TGTGCCAGCATCGACTATAACTACGAGCAGTACTTC,CASIDYNYEQYF,TRBJ2-7,.,TRBV6-6,.
TGCGCCAGCAGGCTAGCGGGGGAATACAATGAGCAGTTCTTC,CASRLAGEYNEQFF,TRBJ2-1,TRBD2,TRBV5-1,many
TGCAGCGTTGCCCGGACTAGGAGGGAGCAGTACTTC,CSVARTRREQYF,TRBJ2-7,TRBD2,TRBV29-1,many
TGTGCCACCAGTGACCTTCGGACAGTGTCAGATACGCAGTATTTT,CATSDLRTVSDTQYF,TRBJ2-3,.,TRBV24-1,many
TGCAGTGCTAGATTTCCGGGGGCCACAGATACGCAGTATTTT,CSARFPGATDTQYF,TRBJ2-3,.,TRBV20-1,few
TGTGCCAGCAGTTACCCGCTGGGAGAGCAGTTCTTC,CASSYPLGEQFF,TRBJ2-1,.,TRBV6-2/TRBV6-3,.
TGTGCCAGTAGTAGCTTCGATCAGCCCCAGCATTTT,CASSSFDQPQHF,TRBJ1-5,.,TRBV19,once
TGCGCCAGCAGCATGTCCAGGACAGGCGGCTACACCTTC,CASSMSRTGGYTF,TRBJ1-2,TRBD1,TRBV5-1,.
TGCAGCGTTGGGACTAGCGGGAAGTTGTTTGAGCAGTTCTTC,CSVGTSGKLFEQFF,TRBJ2-1,TRBD2,TRBV29-1,.
TGTGCCAGCAGCGCCGAGAGGGGTACCGAGCAGTACTTC,CASSAERGTEQYF,TRBJ2-7,.,TRBV9,few
TGCGCCAGCAGCCAAGACGGACTGCTTAATTCACCCCTCCACTTT,CASSQDGLLNSPLHF,TRBJ1-6,.,TRBV4-1,few
TGCGCCAGCAGCCATCTCCCGGGACAGGGTGGCGAGCAGTACTTC,CASSHLPGQGGEQYF,TRBJ2-7,TRBD1,TRBV4-1,.
TGCAGCGTTGTTTTTCCCAGGGATTATGGCTACACCTTC,CSVVFPRDYGYTF,TRBJ1-2,.,TRBV29-1,many
TGCAGCGCAGGGACAGGCCTCGGGGATACGCAGTATTTT,CSAGTGLGDTQYF,TRBJ2-3,TRBD1,TRBV29-1,.
TGCAGCGTTGGGCACGAGACCCAGTACTTC,CSVGHETQYF,TRBJ2-5,.,TRBV29-1,.
TGTGCCAGCAGTTTACACGGGACAGACAATGAAAAACTGTTTTTT,CASSLHGTDNEKLFF,TRBJ1-4,TRBD1,TRBV12-3/TRBV12-4,many
TGTGCCAGCAGCTTAGAGGGGGAGCCGGGGGAGCAGTTCTTC,CASSLEGEPGEQFF,TRBJ2-1,.,TRBV7-6,.